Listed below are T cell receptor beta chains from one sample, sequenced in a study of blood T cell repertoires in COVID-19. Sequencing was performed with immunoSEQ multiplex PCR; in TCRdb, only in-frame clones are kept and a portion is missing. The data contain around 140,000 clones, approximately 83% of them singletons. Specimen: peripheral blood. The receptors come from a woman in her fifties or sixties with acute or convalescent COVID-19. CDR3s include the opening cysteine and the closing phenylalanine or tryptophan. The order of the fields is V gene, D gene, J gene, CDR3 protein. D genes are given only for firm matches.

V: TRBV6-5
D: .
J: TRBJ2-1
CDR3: CASFQNVNEQFF

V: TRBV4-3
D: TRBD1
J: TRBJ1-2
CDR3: CASSQASRRTGVGYTF

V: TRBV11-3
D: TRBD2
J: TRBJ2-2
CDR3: CASSPRTSGSTGELFF

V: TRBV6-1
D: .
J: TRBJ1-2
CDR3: CASSELRTAGYTF

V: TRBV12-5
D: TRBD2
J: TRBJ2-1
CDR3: CASGTSGSFYNEQFF

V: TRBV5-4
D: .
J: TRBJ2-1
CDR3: CASSLGPSYNEQFF

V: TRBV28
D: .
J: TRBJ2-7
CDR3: CASSRNLEGQYF

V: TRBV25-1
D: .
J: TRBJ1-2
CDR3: CASSYSIGGYTF

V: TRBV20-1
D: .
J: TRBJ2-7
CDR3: CSASSLPRAGSYEQYF

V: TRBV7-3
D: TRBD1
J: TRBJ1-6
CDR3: CASSFGQGSSPLHF

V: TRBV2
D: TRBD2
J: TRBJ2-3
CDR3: CASSEALLARHSTDTQYF

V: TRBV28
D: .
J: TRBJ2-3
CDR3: CASSVRANTQYF

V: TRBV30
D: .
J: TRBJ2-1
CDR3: CAWSVPPWEAGYLTYNEQFF

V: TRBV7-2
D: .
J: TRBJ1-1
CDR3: CASSLGPARDIAAFF

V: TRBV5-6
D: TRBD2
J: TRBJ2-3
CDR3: CASSGRQLAGKSDTQYF

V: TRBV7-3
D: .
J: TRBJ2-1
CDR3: CASSPSRQGEQFF

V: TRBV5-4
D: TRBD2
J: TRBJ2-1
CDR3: CASSWGVAGEYEQFF

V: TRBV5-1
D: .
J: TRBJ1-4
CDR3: CASSPTPGVGNEKLFF

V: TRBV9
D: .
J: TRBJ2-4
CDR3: CASSLSTENIQYF

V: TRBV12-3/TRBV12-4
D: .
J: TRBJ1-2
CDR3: CASSHSLNYGYTF

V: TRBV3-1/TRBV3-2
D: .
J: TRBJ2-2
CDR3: CASSQEAGLSTGELFF

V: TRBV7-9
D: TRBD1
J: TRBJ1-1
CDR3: CASSSPGQGLRNTEAFF

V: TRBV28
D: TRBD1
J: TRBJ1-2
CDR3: CASIGQAVPGYTF

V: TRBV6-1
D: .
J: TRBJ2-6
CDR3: CASSEVPTGANVLTF

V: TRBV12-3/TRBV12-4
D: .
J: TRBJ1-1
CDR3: CASSPRGGTEAFF

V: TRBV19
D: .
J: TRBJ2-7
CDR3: CASSLRAGEQYF

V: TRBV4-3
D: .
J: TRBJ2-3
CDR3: CASSQDVGFRADTQYF

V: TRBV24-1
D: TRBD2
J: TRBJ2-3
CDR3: CATSDASGRAGADTQYF

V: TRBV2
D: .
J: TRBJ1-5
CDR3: CASSVFREGQPQHF

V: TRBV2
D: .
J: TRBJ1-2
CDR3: CASSLNSYGYTF

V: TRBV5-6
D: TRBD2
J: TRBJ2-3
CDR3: CASSSPLAGDGDTQYF

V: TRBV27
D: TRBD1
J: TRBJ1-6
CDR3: CASSFHLTGGNSPLHF

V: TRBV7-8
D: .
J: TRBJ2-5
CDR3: CASSLERLTQETQYF

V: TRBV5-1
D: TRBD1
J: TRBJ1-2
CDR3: CASSPDGTEYGYTF

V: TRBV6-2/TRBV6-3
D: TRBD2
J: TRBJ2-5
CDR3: CASSYGTSGKVKSETQYF

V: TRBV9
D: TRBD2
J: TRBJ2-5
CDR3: CASSALGLAGETQYF

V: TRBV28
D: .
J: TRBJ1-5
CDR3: CASSLGSGTTNQPQHF

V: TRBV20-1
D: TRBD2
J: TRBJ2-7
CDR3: CSALREEQYF

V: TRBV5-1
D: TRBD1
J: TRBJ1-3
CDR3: CASRQGAGNTIYF

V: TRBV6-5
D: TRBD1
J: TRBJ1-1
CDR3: CASSYTFGTANTEAFF

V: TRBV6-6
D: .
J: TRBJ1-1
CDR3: CASRQLTEAFF

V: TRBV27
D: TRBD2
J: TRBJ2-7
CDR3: CASSSISPLWTSTVGEQYF

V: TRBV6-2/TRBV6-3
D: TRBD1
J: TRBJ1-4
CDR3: CASSKTAGQGVVGEKLFF

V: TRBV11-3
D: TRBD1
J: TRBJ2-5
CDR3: CASSLGVDRDGETQYF

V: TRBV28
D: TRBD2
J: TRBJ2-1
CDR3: CASRLDRGSSYNEQFF

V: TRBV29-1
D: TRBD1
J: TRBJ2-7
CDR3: CSVASGQGAYEQYF

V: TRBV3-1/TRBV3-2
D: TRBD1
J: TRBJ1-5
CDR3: CASSQGGTVNSNQPQHF

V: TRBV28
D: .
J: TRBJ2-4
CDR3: CASSLRPTGGIQYF

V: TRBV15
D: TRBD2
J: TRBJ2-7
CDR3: CATSRELASSFEQYF

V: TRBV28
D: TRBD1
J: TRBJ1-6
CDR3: CASSSGQGNNSPLHF

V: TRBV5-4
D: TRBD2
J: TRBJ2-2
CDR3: CASSLLAGVNTGELFF

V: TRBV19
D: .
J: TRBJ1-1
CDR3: CASSPDRKAFF

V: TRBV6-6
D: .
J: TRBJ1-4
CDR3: CASSYSFGQPEKLFF

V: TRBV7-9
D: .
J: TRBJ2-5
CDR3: CASSLEGGGPRETQYF

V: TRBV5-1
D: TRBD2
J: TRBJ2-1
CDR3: CASSLGTSGYNEQFF

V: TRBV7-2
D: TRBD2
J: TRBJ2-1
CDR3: CASSLAPGLAGGEQFF